This T cell receptor (beta chain) was recovered during a study of response to subunit inactivated influenza vaccine. The sample holds many counts of this clonotype. Its antigen remains unidentified. TCRdb redid the calling of the RT-PCR reads with MiXCR, one entry per CDR3 protein. The sample includes 150,000 to 200,000 distinct CDR3 sequences, approximately 9.2% of them seen just once. Study results and limitations: After each seasonal influenza vaccination, few new T cells are recruited, the authors suggested.

V lost 5 bases and J 4 bases, leaving 17 bases between the germline ends. The CDR3 spans 15 residues. The source of this sequence is a man aged 50-60 years who received an inactivated influenza vaccine. The chain links TRBV12-3 or TRBV12-4 to TRBJ1-2; tentatively, D is TRBD1 (6 bases). Sequenced material: non-naive T cells sorted from PBMCs, taken on the day of vaccination. The CDR3 nucleotides read TGTGCCAGCAGTGTCCGGGACACGATATTCTATGGCTACACCTTC. Protein: CASSVRDTIFYGYTF.